This T cell receptor beta chain was recorded in a study of post-analysis software for immune sequencing data. Looking at the study overall: Relapsing-remitting, secondary progressive and progressive-relapsing multiple sclerosis courses were included. Study-wide results and caveats: Comparison of patients with controls showed a handful of TRBV segments more frequent in patients, TRBV5-6, TRBV5-1 and TRBV20-1 among them. Among multiple sclerosis patients, normalized Chao1 diversity was significantly below that of controls.

This clonotype was recorded at least ten times. The antigen is undetermined. Built from TCR beta cDNA, the libraries had unique molecular identifiers in them. Some 500,000 cDNA molecules were obtained per 1 to 10 million input T cells. One entry per CDR3 protein results from TCRdb running MiXCR on the PCR reads. The table records about 540,000 distinct CDR3 sequences, around a third of them present only once. The CDR3 totals 13 residues. V was clipped by 7 bases and J by 7 bases, with 14 bases between them. This TCR was recovered from a girl aged 2-17 years with multiple sclerosis. V and J are TRBV12-3 or TRBV12-4 and TRBJ2-1, with D tentatively TRBD2 (5 bases). Sequencing used blood. The CDR3 DNA reads TGTGCCAGCACCCTAGGACTCCCAAATGAGCAGTTCTTC. Its translation is CASTLGLPNEQFF.